Listed here are 27 T cell receptor beta chains from one sample, sequenced in a study of spatial heterogeneity in lung cancer. The time point denotes: sample taken at primary tumor resection. TCRdb fed the 5' RACE reads into MiXCR, producing one record per CDR3 protein. Of around 4,200 distinct CDR3 sequences in the sample, 11% were seen once. Overall study results and limits: Tracking of tumor mutation counts was seen in expanded intratumoral alpha and beta TCR counts.

Their antigens are not known. The starting material was lung tumor tissue, obtained at surgery. The source is a male donor with early-stage non-small cell lung cancer.

The chain has TRBV29-1 and TRBJ1-1; TRBD1 agrees at 9 bases. The CDR3 has 14 amino acids. The germline gives CDR1 SQVTM, CDR2 ANQGSEA. The V segment lost 2 bases and the J segment 2 bases; nucleotides outside the gene matches: 3. As DNA, the CDR3 is TGCAGCGTTGAACCGGGACAGGGCAACACTGAAGCTTTCTTT. This gives the protein CSVEPGQGNTEAFF.

This clonotype was seen only a few times. The V and J genes are TRBV19 and TRBJ1-6; tentative D call: TRBD1 (6 bases). Germline lookup yields CDR1 LNHDA and CDR2 SQIVND (reference sequence). V was clipped by 8 bases and J by 10 bases, with 21 bases between them. This CDR3 is 15 amino acids long. The CDR3 coding sequence is TGTGCCAGTTCAAAAGGGGGGGGAATTCGGTCACCCCTCCACTTT. Protein product: CASSKGGGIRSPLHF.

The chain recombines TRBV18 with TRBJ1-6; D call uncertain. V dropped 1 base and J dropped 8 bases, with 6 bases sitting between them. Looked up from germline, CDR1 is KGHSH and CDR2 is LQKENI. The CDR3 contains 13 residues. CDR3 DNA sequence: TGTGCCAGCTCACCACAGTGGGATTCACCCCTCCACTTT. Translated, it gives CASSPQWDSPLHF.

In this sample, this clonotype is medium-sized (0.01 to 0.1%). This chain uses TRBV15 with TRBJ1-2, with a weak D call TRBD1 (5 bases). Per germline, CDR1 LNHNV and CDR2 YYDKDF (reference sequence). The CDR3 totals 16 residues. V was shortened by 5 bases and J by 8 bases, with 24 bases between the two germline ends. CDR3 bases: TGTGCCACCAGCCCGGGACTGATCAATGGGGATCCGGGCTACACCTTC. This gives the protein CATSPGLINGDPGYTF.

The CDR3 DNA reads as TGCAGTGCTAGAGAACAGGGGGCCGAGCAGTACTTC. Translating gives CSAREQGAEQYF. The chain has TRBV20-1 and TRBJ2-7, with TRBD1 identical over 9 bases. The CDR3 spans 12 residues. V lost 0 bases, J lost 6 bases, and 0 bases stayed unmatched. Germline assignment: CDR1 DFQATT and CDR2 SNEGSKA (reference sequence).

This clonotype was recorded at least ten times. One end of the junction fails to match germline, which may point to a read error. J is TRBJ1-1 and V is TRBV6-1; no firm D call. Germline CDR1 reads MNHNS; CDR2 reads SASEGT. The CDR3 covers 11 residues. CDR3 protein: CASGEFPEAFF. The CDR3 DNA reads TGTGCCAGCGGTGAGTTCCCTGAAGCTTTCTTT.

This clonotype was counted a few times. This rearrangement joins TRBV6-2 or TRBV6-3 to TRBJ2-2; TRBD1 is a possible D gene (6 bases). This CDR3 is 16 amino acids long. Germline CDR1 reads MNHEY; CDR2 reads SVGEGT. Trimming cost V 7 bases and J 6 bases, with 21 bases left between them. CDR3 sequence: CASTDLGQVLPGELFF. The CDR3 bases are TGTGCCAGCACCGATCTGGGACAAGTCTTGCCCGGGGAGCTGTTTTTT.

This clonotype is judged medium-sized. V is TRBV29-1 and J is TRBJ1-5; TRBD1 is a possible D gene (6 bases). The CDR3 consists of 12 residues. Looked up from germline, CDR1 is SQVTM and CDR2 is ANQGSEA. Trimming stripped 7 bases from V and 4 bases from J, with 11 bases between. The CDR3 nucleotides read TGCAGCGCCGGACAGATAAATCAGCCCCAGCATTTT. Amino acids: CSAGQINQPQHF.

This clonotype has more than one count but fewer than ten. The gene calls are TRBV6-5 and TRBJ2-7; 9 nucleotides align to TRBD1. V dropped 7 bases and J dropped 2; count of bases not matched to a gene: 6. The CDR3 has 14 amino acids. The V gene's germline CDR1 is MNHEY and CDR2 SVGAGI. The CDR3 DNA sequence: TGTGCCAGCAAATTTGGGACAGGGACCTACGAGCAGTACTTC. Translated, it gives CASKFGTGTYEQYF.

Ten or more counts support this clonotype. The chain carries TRBV5-1 and TRBJ2-5, with 9 nucleotides matching TRBD2. The CDR3 contains 15 residues. Germline values: CDR1 SGHRS, CDR2 YFSETQ. With 0 bases clipped from V and 3 bases from J, the junction kept 3 bases outside the gene matches. This chain's CDR3 is CASSLAASGEETQYF. The CDR3 DNA is TGCGCCAGCAGCTTGGCAGCTAGCGGGGAAGAGACCCAGTACTTC.

The sample holds one count of this clonotype. The chain combines TRBV5-1 with TRBJ2-7; D uncertain. This CDR3 region has 12 residues. CDR1 is SGHRS, CDR2 YFSETQ, per germline. With 0 bases removed from V and 6 bases from J, the gap between germline ends came to 7 bases. For the CDR3, the DNA is TGCGCCAGCAGCTTGGAGGGCAGCGAGCAGTACGTC. Its protein is CASSLEGSEQYV.

The gene calls are TRBV6-2 or TRBV6-3 and TRBJ2-7; perhaps TRBD2 as D (6 bases). Between the trimmed V and J ends, which lost 2 bases and 4 bases, there was a span of 12 bases. The CDR3 spans 14 residues. In germline, CDR1 is MNHEY, CDR2 SVGEGT. CDR3 DNA sequence: TGTGCCAGCAGTTACGCGGCGGCGGGATACGAGCAGTACGTC. Its protein is CASSYAAAGYEQYV.

The J gene is TRBJ1-2, the V gene TRBV2; TRBD1 matches 7 bases. The CDR3 contains 16 residues. J was trimmed by 6 bases and V by 6 bases; bases with no gene match: 16. Germline CDR1 reads SNHLY; CDR2 reads FYNNEI. The CDR3 DNA reads TGTGCCAGCAGACCAATTTTGGGAACAGGGGATAATGGCTACACCTTC. This sequence encodes CASRPILGTGDNGYTF.

The chain has TRBV5-1 and TRBJ2-7; D remains unclear. The CDR3 loop spans 14 amino acids. V lost 0 bases and J lost 5, with 12 bases in between. CDR1 and CDR2 from the germline V gene are SGHRS and YFSETQ. The CDR3 is CASSLGFQINEQYF. In nucleotides, the CDR3 is TGCGCCAGCAGCTTGGGGTTCCAGATTAACGAGCAGTACTTC. Full variable domain (missing parts from reference TRBV5-1 and TRBJ2-7): KAGVTQTPRYLIKTRGQQVTLSCSPISGHRSVSWYQQTPGQGLQFLFEYFSETQRNKGNFPGRFSGRQFSNSRSEMNVSTLELGDSALYLCASSLGFQINEQYFGPGTRLTVT.

The chain combines TRBV10-3 with TRBJ1-6; 8 nucleotides match TRBD1. Germline CDR1 ENHRY, CDR2 SYGVKD. The CDR3 sequence is 14 residues long. J was trimmed by 7 bases and V by 11 bases; bases with no gene match: 10. CDR3: CAARGQGENSPLHF. In DNA form, the CDR3 reads TGTGCCGCCCGAGGACAGGGTGAGAATTCACCCCTCCACTTT.

This clonotype is labeled as medium-sized. This sequence joins TRBV10-3 and TRBJ1-1, with D maybe TRBD1 (6 bases). The CDR3 extends over 13 amino acids. V dropped 2 bases and J dropped 3 bases, with 7 bases sitting between them. The V gene's germline CDR1 is ENHRY and CDR2 SYGVKD. The CDR3 nucleotides read TGTGCCATCAGTGAGCGACAGGACACTGAAGCTTTCTTT. As protein: CAISERQDTEAFF.

The V call is TRBV5-1, the J call TRBJ1-3, with D unclear. Trimming took 4 bases from V and 0 from J, leaving 8 bases between them. Germline V gene lookup returns CDR1 SGHRS and CDR2 YFSETQ. The CDR3 consists of 14 residues. CDR3 residues: CASSPTVSGNTIYF. The DNA of the CDR3 is TGCGCCAGCAGCCCTACGGTCTCTGGAAACACCATATATTTT. Combining the CDR3 with reference TRBV5-1 and TRBJ1-3 gives the whole variable domain KAGVTQTPRYLIKTRGQQVTLSCSPISGHRSVSWYQQTPGQGLQFLFEYFSETQRNKGNFPGRFSGRQFSNSRSEMNVSTLELGDSALYLCASSPTVSGNTIYFGEGSWLTVV.

This clonotype has just a few counts. J is TRBJ2-3 and V is TRBV7-2; 7 bases map to TRBD2. The CDR3 totals 14 residues. V lost 2 bases and J lost 4; bases outside the gene matches: 3. The germline V gene has CDR1 SGHTA and CDR2 FQGNSA. CDR3 coding DNA: TGTGCCAGCAGCTTATGGGGGGGATCAGATACGCAGTATTTT. Its translation: CASSLWGGSDTQYF.

This clonotype has a handful of counts. J is TRBJ2-3 and V is TRBV29-1; the match to TRBD2 covers 7 bases. The V gene end was trimmed by 5 bases and the J gene end by 0 bases; junction bases not matched to a gene: 5. Looked up from germline, CDR1 is SQVTM and CDR2 is ANQGSEA. CDR3 length: 14 residues. The CDR3 region has the DNA TGCAGCGTTCCGGCGGGACTAAGCACAGATACGCAGTATTTT. Residues: CSVPAGLSTDTQYF.

This clonotype counts as medium-sized (0.01 to 0.1%). The chain joins TRBV10-2 to TRBJ2-5, with TRBD2 identical over 7 bases. Looked up from germline, CDR1 is WSHSY and CDR2 is SAAADI. V gave up 7 bases and J gave up 0 bases; unmatched junction bases: 11. The CDR3 totals 16 residues. The CDR3 reads CASKLGREGYQETQYF. The CDR3, as DNA: TGCGCCAGCAAGCTTGGGAGGGAGGGGTACCAAGAGACCCAGTACTTC.

The chain couples TRBV7-9 to TRBJ2-1; 8 bases agree with TRBD1. With V trimmed by 4 bases and J by 2 bases, 7 bases remained unmatched. CDR1 and CDR2 (germline): SEHNR, FQNEAQ (reference sequence). This CDR3 is built from 16 residues. In DNA, the CDR3 is TGTGCCAGCAGCTCGACAGGGGCCGAAGCCTACAATGAGCAGTTCTTC. Amino acid sequence: CASSSTGAEAYNEQFF.

This clonotype came up a few times. CDR3 in DNA: TGTGCCAGCACCCGGTGGGGTCATCGGGCAGATACGCAGTATTTT. It translates to CASTRWGHRADTQYF. The rearrangement uses TRBV5-8 and TRBJ2-3; D not resolved. V lost 6 bases to trimming and J lost 4 bases, with 18 bases between them. Germline V CDR1 and CDR2: SGHTS, YDEGEE. The CDR3 length is 15 residues. The complete variable domain, with remaining parts taken from reference TRBV5-8 and TRBJ2-3, reads EAGVTQSPTHLIKTRGQQATLRCSPISGHTSVYWYQQALGLGLQFLLWYDEGEERNRGNFPPRFSGRQFPNYSSELNVNALELEDSALYLCASTRWGHRADTQYFGPGTRLTVL.

Judged by abundance, this clonotype is medium-sized (0.01 to 0.1%). The V and J genes are TRBV4-3 and TRBJ1-2; perhaps TRBD1 as D (5 bases). Germline V gives CDR1 LGHNA, CDR2 YSLEER. V dropped 0 bases and J dropped 4 bases, with 12 bases sitting between them. CDR3 size: 15 residues. The CDR3 DNA is TGCGCCAGCAGCCAAGATCAGGGATTGGTCTATGGCTACACCTTC. Encoded protein: CASSQDQGLVYGYTF.

This clonotype was recorded a few times. The V call is TRBV7-3, the J call TRBJ2-7, with D possibly being TRBD1 (5 bases). Between the trimmed V and J ends, which lost 3 bases and 6 bases, there was a span of 12 bases. The CDR3 has 13 amino acids. Germline assignment: CDR1 SGHTA and CDR2 FQGTGA. The DNA for the CDR3 is TGTGCCAGCAGCTTCGACAGAAGGGGCGAGCAGTACTTC. Its translation: CASSFDRRGEQYF.

This chain joins TRBV6-1 and TRBJ1-1; D unresolved. Germline values: CDR1 MNHNS, CDR2 SASEGT. The CDR3 length is 13 residues. The V end lost 6 bases, the J end lost 3 bases, and 11 bases lay between the germline ends. CDR3 protein: CASRSGQDTEAFF. The CDR3 coding sequence is TGTGCCAGCAGATCTGGGCAGGACACTGAAGCTTTCTTT.

This clonotype was found a few times. V is TRBV6-5 and J is TRBJ1-1, with D unclear. V lost 11 bases and J 3 bases, leaving 13 bases between the germline ends. CDR3 length: 12 residues. CDR1 and CDR2 from the germline V gene are MNHEY and SVGAGI. Written as DNA, the CDR3 is TGTGCCGCCCGTGGATCGGACACTGAAGCTTTCTTT. Its translation: CAARGSDTEAFF.

This clonotype was observed a few times. The chain couples TRBV6-5 to TRBJ2-7; no firm D call. Trimming stripped 0 bases from V and 4 bases from J, with 13 bases between. There are 15 residues in the CDR3. Per germline, CDR1 MNHEY and CDR2 SVGAGI. CDR3 loop: CASSYSGKYGYEQYF. The DNA of the CDR3 is TGTGCCAGCAGTTACTCGGGGAAATACGGATACGAGCAGTACTTC.